What follows describes a single TCR beta chain. The target antigen is unknown. TCRdb keeps only in-frame clones here, not all; method: immunoSEQ multiplex PCR. The sample carries hundreds of thousands of clones, 90% to 97% recorded once. The source of the sample is a study of shared clonotypes between healthy human individuals. The CDR3 consists of 16 residues. CDR1 LNHDA and CDR2 SQIVND come from the germline V gene (reference sequence). The junction had 12 bases not matched to a gene; V was cut back by 6 bases and J by 6 bases. Naive CD8 populations comprised CD45RO-negative cells positively selected for CCR7, excluding terminally differentiated effector memory CD45RA+ cells. Study outcomes and limitations: The genetic and exposure-history diversity represented was limited by few donors.

The chain joins TRBV19 to TRBJ2-1; TRBD1 matches 9 bases. The source material was naive CD8+ T cells sorted from blood. The TCR originated in a young woman in good health. CDR3 bases: TGTGCCAGTAGCCTCCTGGGGACAGGGAGTGGCAATGAGCAGTTCTTC. Protein: CASSLLGTGSGNEQFF.